The rows below give T cell receptor beta chains drawn from one sample of a study of T cell responses to AZD1222 COVID-19 vaccine. Only in-frame clones appear in the TCRdb table, and some are missing; sequencing was by immunoSEQ multiplex PCR. This sample carries 100,000 or so clones, around 89% of them seen once, and the ten largest clones take approximately 10%. This sample comprised peripheral blood, obtained on day 0 of AZD1222 vaccination. The source of these receptors is an adult in good health. Both conserved end residues are part of each CDR3. A D gene is named only where the DNA matches it firmly. Clone size is shown for a subset of rows, as once, few, many or a class of expanded clone.

clone_size,j_call,d_call,v_call,cdr3_aa,cdr3_nt
-,TRBJ2-7,-,TRBV14,CASSQVGGEQYF,TGTGCCAGCAGCCAAGTCGGGGGCGAGCAGTACTTC
-,TRBJ2-2,TRBD1,TRBV6-5,CASSYQGVHTGELFF,TGTGCCAGCAGTTACCAGGGGGTACACACCGGGGAGCTGTTTTTT
-,TRBJ2-2,-,TRBV7-7,CASRPTGIDTGELFF,TGTGCCAGCAGGCCGACGGGTATTGACACCGGGGAGCTGTTTTTT
-,TRBJ2-2,TRBD2,TRBV5-1,CASSLGPTGTSGTGELFF,TGCGCCAGCAGCTTAGGACCCACCGGGACTAGCGGCACCGGGGAGCTGTTTTTT
-,TRBJ2-7,-,TRBV27,CASSLNPGQSYEQYF,TGTGCCAGCAGTTTAAACCCTGGACAGAGTTACGAGCAGTACTTC
-,TRBJ1-2,-,TRBV7-9,CASSLPADYGYTF,TGTGCCAGCAGCTTACCCGCGGACTATGGCTACACCTTC
-,TRBJ2-1,-,TRBV24-1,CATSVRQDNEQFF,TGTGCCACCAGTGTACGACAGGACAATGAGCAGTTCTTC
medium-sized,TRBJ2-7,TRBD1,TRBV4-1,CASSPTGGRTYEQYF,TGCGCCAGCAGCCCGACAGGGGGCCGAACCTACGAGCAGTACTTC
-,TRBJ1-6,-,TRBV9,CASSVGGASYNSPLHF,TGTGCCAGCAGCGTCGGGGGGGCTTCCTATAATTCACCCCTCCACTTT
-,TRBJ2-7,-,TRBV7-8,CASSVVSSGEQYF,TGTGCCAGCAGCGTAGTTAGTAGTGGGGAGCAGTACTTC
few,TRBJ2-3,-,TRBV11-3,CASSLDDRSSQYF,TGTGCCAGCAGCTTAGATGACCGCTCGTCACAGTATTTT